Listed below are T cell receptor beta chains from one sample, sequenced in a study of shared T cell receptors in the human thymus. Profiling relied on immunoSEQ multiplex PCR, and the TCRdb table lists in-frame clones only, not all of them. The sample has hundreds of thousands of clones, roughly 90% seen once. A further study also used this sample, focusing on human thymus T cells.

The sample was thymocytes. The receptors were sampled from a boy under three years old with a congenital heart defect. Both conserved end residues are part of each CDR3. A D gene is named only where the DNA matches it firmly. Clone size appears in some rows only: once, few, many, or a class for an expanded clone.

DNA: TGTGCCAGCAGCGCTACATCCCCGGGACAGGGGGAATTGAACACTGAAGCTTTCTTT
CDR3: CASSATSPGQGELNTEAFF
size: .
V: TRBV9
J: TRBJ1-1
D: TRBD1

DNA: TGTGCCAGCAGCAGCCCCGACAGGCCCCACTCCTACGAGCAGTACTTC
CDR3: CASSSPDRPHSYEQYF
size: .
V: TRBV5-4
J: TRBJ2-7
D: .

DNA: TGTGCCTGGAGTTCACCCGGGACAGGGGGTCACGAGCAGTACTTC
CDR3: CAWSSPGTGGHEQYF
size: .
V: TRBV30
J: TRBJ2-7
D: TRBD1

DNA: TGTGCCAGCAGTTTGTGGGGCGGGGAGCAGCCCCAGCATTTT
CDR3: CASSLWGGEQPQHF
size: .
V: TRBV6-6
J: TRBJ1-5
D: .

DNA: TGCGCCAGCAGCCAAGCTAATCCGAGGACAGGGGGCTATGGCTACACCTTC
CDR3: CASSQANPRTGGYGYTF
size: once
V: TRBV4-3
J: TRBJ1-2
D: TRBD1

DNA: TGTGCCAGCAGCTCGAAGGCGGTGCCGGGGTTCTTC
CDR3: CASSSKAVPGFF
size: few
V: TRBV7-2
J: TRBJ2-1
D: .

DNA: TGTGCCAGCAGTTTATCCGGGACTGATGGACTGTTTTTT
CDR3: CASSLSGTDGLFF
size: .
V: TRBV27
J: TRBJ2-2
D: .

DNA: TGTGCCAGCAGCCTGACAGGGGTAAACGAAAAACTGTTTTTT
CDR3: CASSLTGVNEKLFF
size: .
V: TRBV6-6
J: TRBJ1-4
D: TRBD1

DNA: TGCGCCAGCAGCCCCTCTAGCTTAACCCCCTTCTACGAGCAGTACTTC
CDR3: CASSPSSLTPFYEQYF
size: .
V: TRBV4-1
J: TRBJ2-7
D: .

DNA: TGCGCCAGCAGCTGGAGGGGACTAGCGGGGAAAGGGCAGTACTTC
CDR3: CASSWRGLAGKGQYF
size: .
V: TRBV5-1
J: TRBJ2-7
D: TRBD2

DNA: TGTGCCAGCGCCGCAAGCGGGAGACAGGAGCAGTACTTC
CDR3: CASAASGRQEQYF
size: .
V: TRBV6-1
J: TRBJ2-7
D: TRBD2

DNA: TGCGCCAGCAGCGTGACTAGCGGGAGGAGCACAGATACGCAGTATTTT
CDR3: CASSVTSGRSTDTQYF
size: .
V: TRBV5-1
J: TRBJ2-3
D: TRBD2

DNA: TGTGCCAGCAGCGTAGAGACTCGTGATACGCAGTATTTT
CDR3: CASSVETRDTQYF
size: .
V: TRBV9
J: TRBJ2-3
D: .

DNA: TGTGCCTGGAGATTACAGGGGGCTAATGAAGCTTTCTTT
CDR3: CAWRLQGANEAFF
size: few
V: TRBV30
J: TRBJ1-1
D: TRBD1

DNA: TGTGCCAGTAGTCCCCCTTTGAGTTTGCCGGGACAAATGGGTCGATATGAGTTCTTC
CDR3: CASSPPLSLPGQMGRYEFF
size: .
V: TRBV19
J: TRBJ2-1
D: .

DNA: TGTGCCAGAAGGGGCTATAGCAATCAGCCCCAGCATTTT
CDR3: CARRGYSNQPQHF
size: .
V: TRBV6-1
J: TRBJ1-5
D: .

DNA: TGTGCCAGCAGGAGGACAGGGGGTGGCTACACCTTC
CDR3: CASRRTGGGYTF
size: .
V: TRBV6-1
J: TRBJ1-2
D: TRBD1

DNA: TGTGCTAGCACAGGCGGGATTTCCTACGAGCAGTACTTC
CDR3: CASTGGISYEQYF
size: .
V: TRBV7-7
J: TRBJ2-7
D: .

DNA: TGTGCCTGGAGTCGTACCAGGATACCCTACAATGAGCAGTTCTTC
CDR3: CAWSRTRIPYNEQFF
size: .
V: TRBV30
J: TRBJ2-1
D: .

DNA: TGCAGCGTTGTCGATCTTTCAGCAACTAATGAAAAACTGTTTTTT
CDR3: CSVVDLSATNEKLFF
size: .
V: TRBV29-1
J: TRBJ1-4
D: .

DNA: TGTGCCAGCTCACCGAAACCGGGTCTCGAGGAATATTGGGAGACCCAGTACTTC
CDR3: CASSPKPGLEEYWETQYF
size: .
V: TRBV18
J: TRBJ2-5
D: .

DNA: TGTGCCAGCAGTGGCTTGACTCTGAGCTCCTACGAGCAGTACTTC
CDR3: CASSGLTLSSYEQYF
size: .
V: TRBV25-1
J: TRBJ2-7
D: .

DNA: TGTGCCAGCAGACAACAGGGGCCCGGCTGTGGCTACACCTTC
CDR3: CASRQQGPGCGYTF
size: .
V: TRBV27
J: TRBJ1-2
D: TRBD1

DNA: TGTGCCAGTAGAAGATCAGGGGCGGATGGCTACACCTTC
CDR3: CASRRSGADGYTF
size: few
V: TRBV19
J: TRBJ1-2
D: .

DNA: TGTGCCAGCAGCATCCCGGGGTGGAACAGGGGCTTTTACGAGCAGTACTTC
CDR3: CASSIPGWNRGFYEQYF
size: .
V: TRBV21-1
J: TRBJ2-7
D: .

DNA: TGTGCCAGCAGCTCACTGGGACTAGCGGATGAGACCCAGTACTTC
CDR3: CASSSLGLADETQYF
size: .
V: TRBV7-3
J: TRBJ2-5
D: TRBD2

DNA: TGTGCCAGCAGTGAAGACCCCGGGACTAGCGGGATGAGCCCCTACGAGCAGTACTTC
CDR3: CASSEDPGTSGMSPYEQYF
size: once
V: TRBV6-1
J: TRBJ2-7
D: TRBD2

DNA: TGTGCCAGCAGCTCCTCGGACAGGGGCAGCAATCAGCCCCAGCATTTT
CDR3: CASSSSDRGSNQPQHF
size: .
V: TRBV7-9
J: TRBJ1-5
D: TRBD1

DNA: TGTGCCACCCGGGGTAGCGGGACAGATACGCAGTATTTT
CDR3: CATRGSGTDTQYF
size: .
V: TRBV27
J: TRBJ2-3
D: TRBD2

DNA: TGTGCCAGCTTTGGGCTCCCGGGACATAAGAACACTGAAGCTTTCTTT
CDR3: CASFGLPGHKNTEAFF
size: .
V: TRBV27
J: TRBJ1-1
D: .

DNA: TGTGCCAGCAGCCAGGACTACAGCTCCTACAATGAGCAGTTCTTC
CDR3: CASSQDYSSYNEQFF
size: .
V: TRBV4-2
J: TRBJ2-1
D: .

DNA: TGTGCCAGCAGCTTAATTCCCCAAGAGGGCTACACCTTC
CDR3: CASSLIPQEGYTF
size: .
V: TRBV11-3
J: TRBJ1-2
D: .

DNA: TGTGCCAGCAGCTCGGGACTAGCGGGATGGGATACGCAGTATTTT
CDR3: CASSSGLAGWDTQYF
size: .
V: TRBV6-5
J: TRBJ2-3
D: TRBD2

DNA: TGTGCCATCAGGCTGGGCAGGGGCACCGGGGAGCTGTTTTTT
CDR3: CAIRLGRGTGELFF
size: .
V: TRBV10-3
J: TRBJ2-2
D: .

DNA: TGTGCCAGCAGCCCACGCGGGGCAGGGGGCATCGGCTACACCTTC
CDR3: CASSPRGAGGIGYTF
size: .
V: TRBV11-2
J: TRBJ1-2
D: TRBD1

DNA: TGTGCCAGCAGTTACCGGGAGTCCTACGAGCAGTACTTC
CDR3: CASSYRESYEQYF
size: .
V: TRBV6-5
J: TRBJ2-7
D: .

DNA: TGTGCCAGCAGCTTGGCCCGGGGGGGCGCGCCCCAAGAGACCCAGTACTTC
CDR3: CASSLARGGAPQETQYF
size: .
V: TRBV5-4
J: TRBJ2-5
D: TRBD2

DNA: TGCGCCAGCAGTGAGTCATGGGGGAGGGCCTCCTACGAGCAGTACTTC
CDR3: CASSESWGRASYEQYF
size: .
V: TRBV10-2
J: TRBJ2-7
D: TRBD2

DNA: TGCGCCAGCAGCCCTGCGAGGGAACCGGGGGAGCTGTTTTTT
CDR3: CASSPAREPGELFF
size: .
V: TRBV5-1
J: TRBJ2-2
D: .

DNA: TGTGCCAGCAGCTGGGCCTTTCGGGACACGCCTTCCGAGACCCAGTACTTC
CDR3: CASSWAFRDTPSETQYF
size: .
V: TRBV5-6
J: TRBJ2-5
D: .

DNA: TGTGCCAGCAGACTAGTGGGACAGGAAGGTCAGCCCCAGCATTTT
CDR3: CASRLVGQEGQPQHF
size: .
V: TRBV27
J: TRBJ1-5
D: TRBD1

DNA: TGTGCCAGCAGCTACAGGGGTTGGGAAGGAGACACTGAAGCTTTCTTT
CDR3: CASSYRGWEGDTEAFF
size: once
V: TRBV6-6
J: TRBJ1-1
D: TRBD1

DNA: TGTGCTAGCAGCCCAGACACAGGGGATCAGCCCCAGCATTTT
CDR3: CASSPDTGDQPQHF
size: .
V: TRBV7-7
J: TRBJ1-5
D: TRBD1

DNA: TGTGCCAGCAGTAACGTGGGGGGTACCTATGGCTACACCTTC
CDR3: CASSNVGGTYGYTF
size: .
V: TRBV27
J: TRBJ1-2
D: .

DNA: TGTGCCTGGAGTGTCGCAGCGGGTAGTAGCACAGATACGCAGTATTTT
CDR3: CAWSVAAGSSTDTQYF
size: .
V: TRBV30
J: TRBJ2-3
D: .

DNA: TGTGCCAGCAGTTTACCCGAGCGGACAGTCCTCAGGGAAGCTTTCTTT
CDR3: CASSLPERTVLREAFF
size: once
V: TRBV28
J: TRBJ1-1
D: .

DNA: TGCGCCAGCAGCTTGGTTTACGGTGAGCAGTTCTTC
CDR3: CASSLVYGEQFF
size: .
V: TRBV5-1
J: TRBJ2-1
D: .

DNA: TGTGCCAGCAGCCCAACGGGGACAGGGGGCTTCCACGAGCAGTACTTC
CDR3: CASSPTGTGGFHEQYF
size: .
V: TRBV7-3
J: TRBJ2-7
D: TRBD1

DNA: TGTGCCAGCAGCGTTTCGGGCGGGACGGCCTACAATGAGCAGTTCTTC
CDR3: CASSVSGGTAYNEQFF
size: .
V: TRBV9
J: TRBJ2-1
D: .

DNA: TGTGCCAGCAGCCCCACGCCCGGGGGTTACGAGCAGTACTTC
CDR3: CASSPTPGGYEQYF
size: .
V: TRBV7-6
J: TRBJ2-7
D: .

DNA: TGTGCCAGCAGCGCCGGGACAGGCATCTCCTACGAGCAGTACTTC
CDR3: CASSAGTGISYEQYF
size: .
V: TRBV7-9
J: TRBJ2-7
D: TRBD1

DNA: TGCAGCTTTTTTTCCCCAGGGCCTTCCCCGGGAGATACGCAGTATTTT
CDR3: CSFFSPGPSPGDTQYF
size: .
V: TRBV29-1
J: TRBJ2-3
D: .

DNA: TGTGCCAGCAGCTTAGTGGAGGGGGCCAATGAAAAACTGTTTTTT
CDR3: CASSLVEGANEKLFF
size: once
V: TRBV7-9
J: TRBJ1-4
D: TRBD1

DNA: TGTGCCAGCAGCTCAGCGACAGACCCGAACACTGAAGCTTTCTTT
CDR3: CASSSATDPNTEAFF
size: .
V: TRBV5-6
J: TRBJ1-1
D: .

DNA: TGTGCCAGCAGCCTTACGAGCAATGAGCAGTTCTTC
CDR3: CASSLTSNEQFF
size: .
V: TRBV7-9
J: TRBJ2-1
D: .